This TCR beta chain was recorded in a study of blood T cell repertoires in COVID-19 (dated by TCRdb to the early 2020s). In terms of the full investigation: The collaborator samples originated in the United States, Italy and Spain and spanned the acute and convalescent phases of COVID-19. The sample metadata nearly always contained a de-identified subject ID, COVID-19 status, age in years and sex. Subjects who had been exposed to COVID-19, were actively infected with it, or had recovered from it provided the deeply sampled blood TCRbeta repertoires that made up the dataset. The samples were drawn from the first 160 participants of the ongoing ImmuneRACE study and from 1,254 subjects provided by 6 global collaborators. The prospective study material was composed of cDNA or gDNA derived from T cells, B-cell-depleted T cells, or PBMCs. The repertoires were made available in a free public database intended to serve as a resource for research on the immune response to SARS-CoV-2. HLA class I and class II types, where available, came from metadata supplied by the sample provider rather than from assay-based typing.

In the prospective study, participants were about 18 to 90 years old, resided in about two dozen geographic areas of the United States, and were enrolled through a virtual design. In the prospective study, participants were assigned to cohorts based on the clinical history participants reported in a screening survey and a study questionnaire. ImmuneRACE Cohort 3 recovered participants were defined by two consecutive negative NP/OP PCR tests, healthcare professional clearance, or symptom resolution. In the prospective study, mobile phlebotomists collected whole blood, serum and a nasopharyngeal or oropharyngeal swab from each participant. Prospective study participants could optionally give additional blood draws and questionnaires over a 2-month period. Prospective study blood samples were shipped either frozen or at room temperature before DNA extraction. A note on this clone: Its binding antigen is unknown. There are no base qualities to consult, and no much larger clone falls within one base.

Findings and caveats that apply to the study as a whole: The quantity of clinical and demographic metadata differed by source and by participant and was supplied without curation.

Spanning cysteine to phenylalanine, the CDR3 consists of 13 amino acids. The only DNA kept is the CDR3, 39 bases in frame from the first base. As encoded in the germline V gene (reference sequence), CDR1 is LGHDT while CDR2 is YNNKEL. Trimming accounts for 4 bases at V and 3 bases at J, while the number of junction bases matched to no gene is 2. TCRbeta CDR3 regions were amplified from genomic DNA by means of the immunoSEQ Assay, a bias-controlled multiplex PCR. The study's processing was this. The number of nucleated cells in each sample was estimated from the amplification of reference gene primers within the assay. Sequence reads were collapsed and filtered to measure the absolute abundance of every unique TCRbeta CDR3 rearrangement. Productive Simpson clonality was computed per sample as the square root of Simpson's diversity index over productive rearrangements. Held by TCRdb, this immuneACCESS table contains in-frame sequences only and omits some clones. Under half of the omission traces to an unresolved V gene where checked; the cause of the rest is unknown. V, J and clone size are those of that table, while D and trimming were read from the DNA. Here the sample has roughly 250,000 clones; more than 75% occur a single time. The top ten hold 1.5% to 2% of the sample.

The rearrangement combines TRBV3-1 (or the pseudogene TRBV3-2) with TRBJ2-5; the central 7 bases match TRBD2. Input material: PBMCs or T cells enriched from blood (not recorded which). This receptor was taken from a woman in her forties or fifties who had recovered from COVID-19. The CDR3 sequence is CASSPGGKETQYF. In nucleotide form, the sequence is TGTGCCAGCAGCCCCGGGGGGAAAGAGACCCAGTACTTC.